This entry describes one TCR beta chain. The data were produced by immunoSEQ multiplex PCR, yet TCRdb's version contains in-frame clones alone and is incomplete. The sample lists around 730,000 clones; 70% to 90% were seen once. These data are taken from a study of shared T cell receptors in the human thymus. The CDR3 has 16 amino acids. Trimming left V 3 bases short and J 0 bases short, with 13 bases between. The germline V gene encodes CDR1 MDHEN and CDR2 SYDVKM. The sample also formed part of further work on human thymus T cells. From that second work: The donors were infants in Finland with congenital heart defects, otherwise immunologically healthy. Resections removed during corrective heart surgery provided the thymus tissue used. There appeared to be biased usage of V and J genes in thymic and blood repertoires.

This sequence was found in a girl under three years old with a congenital heart defect. Source material: thymocytes. The chain combines TRBV28 with TRBJ2-3; unclear D gene. The CDR3 nucleotides are TGTGCCAGCAGTTTGCCCCAGGCTTATAGCACAGATACGCAGTATTTT. Translation gives CASSLPQAYSTDTQYF.